Each of the 27 T cell receptor beta chains below was sequenced from the same sample in a study of T cells after yellow fever vaccination. TCRdb used MiXCR to reprocess the 5' RACE reads, holding one entry per CDR3 protein. The profile covers some 500,000 distinct CDR3 sequences, with roughly 14% appearing a single time and 11% to 15% taken by the ten largest. The sample consisted of PBMCs, taken on the day of the yellow fever booster vaccination. These TCRs come from a man in his thirties or forties who received the YFV17D yellow fever vaccine.

V gene TRBV19 combines with J gene TRBJ1-3; perhaps TRBD1 as D (6 bases). Between the trimmed V and J ends, which lost 9 bases and 0 bases, there was a span of 15 bases. Germline-derived CDR1 and CDR2 are LNHDA and SQIVND (reference sequence). The CDR3 is 15 amino acids. The CDR3, as DNA: TGTGCCAGCTTGGGCAGGGGAATCTCTGGAAACACCATATATTTT. This encodes CASLGRGISGNTIYF.

This clonotype has only a few counts. The chain combines TRBV30 with TRBJ2-3; 7 positions agree with TRBD2. Trimming cost V 5 bases and J 5 bases; bases outside gene matches: 1. The germline gives CDR1 GTSNPN, CDR2 SVGIG (reference sequence). The CDR3 extends over 11 amino acids. In nucleotides, the CDR3 is TGTGCCTGGGGGGGGGAAGATACGCAGTATTTT. This gives the protein CAWGGEDTQYF. The full variable domain, rest sourced from reference TRBV30 and TRBJ2-3, is SQTIHQWPATLVQPVGSPLSLECTVEGTSNPNLYWYRQAAGRGLQLLFYSVGIGQISSEVPQNLSASRPQDRQFILSSKKLLLSDSGFYLCAWGGEDTQYFGPGTRLTVL.

This clonotype was counted only a few times. J is TRBJ2-1 and V is TRBV6-5; TRBD2 matches 7 bases. After removal of 0 bases from V and 5 bases from J, the junction contained 7 bases not matched to a gene. Germline V gene lookup returns CDR1 MNHEY and CDR2 SVGAGI. The CDR3 is made up of 16 amino acids. CDR3 DNA: TGTGCCAGCAGTTACTCGGCGTGGGAGGGAAACAATGAGCAGTTCTTC. Amino acid sequence: CASSYSAWEGNNEQFF.

V usage is TRBV5-1 and J usage is TRBJ2-7; D not certain. Per the germline V gene, CDR1 is SGHRS and CDR2 is YFSETQ. This CDR3 is built from 14 residues. Trimming pared 2 bases from V and 3 bases from J, leaving 12 bases between. In DNA, the CDR3 is TGCGCCAGCAGCTTTGGTGGGGATTTCTACGAGCAGTACTTC. This encodes CASSFGGDFYEQYF. Full variable domain (missing parts from reference TRBV5-1 and TRBJ2-7): KAGVTQTPRYLIKTRGQQVTLSCSPISGHRSVSWYQQTPGQGLQFLFEYFSETQRNKGNFPGRFSGRQFSNSRSEMNVSTLELGDSALYLCASSFGGDFYEQYFGPGTRLTVT.

This clonotype appeared a few times. This chain joins TRBV27 and TRBJ2-7, with D unclear. This CDR3 has 13 residues. Germline loops: CDR1 MNHEY, CDR2 SMNVEV (reference sequence). With 6 bases removed from V and 6 bases from J, the gap between germline ends came to 15 bases. The DNA for the CDR3 is TGTGCCAGCAGCGACCACCTGTCGGGCGAGCAGTACTTC. Translating it yields CASSDHLSGEQYF.

V usage is TRBV10-1 and J usage is TRBJ2-1; D may be TRBD1 or TRBD2 (6 bases each). The CDR3 is 15 residues long. Looked up from germline, CDR1 is WNHNN and CDR2 is SYGVQD (reference sequence). V was clipped by 5 bases and J by 4 bases, with 15 bases between them. The CDR3 DNA reads as TGCGCCAGCAGTCGTAGGGGGGTATCGTACAATGAGCAGTTCTTC. Its translation: CASSRRGVSYNEQFF.

This clonotype was seen repeatedly, ten times or more. The genes are TRBV7-9 and TRBJ2-5; possibly TRBD1 for D (5 bases). The CDR3 sequence is 13 residues long. The V gene's germline CDR1 is SEHNR and CDR2 FQNEAQ (reference sequence). V was cut by 5 bases and J by 5 bases, with 12 bases left in between. The CDR3 region is CASSPRGPETQYF. The CDR3 nucleotides read TGTGCCAGCAGCCCAAGGGGCCCGGAGACCCAGTACTTC.

The chain carries TRBV29-1 and TRBJ2-1; possible D gene TRBD2, 6 bases. Trimming shortened V by 0 bases and J by 8 bases, and 11 bases separated the two germline ends. Per the germline V gene, CDR1 is SQVTM and CDR2 is ANQGSEA. The CDR3 contains 13 residues. The CDR3 loop is CSVEDLLAYEQFF. Written as DNA, the CDR3 is TGCAGCGTTGAAGATCTACTAGCCTATGAGCAGTTCTTC.

This clonotype was seen a handful of times. The chain joins TRBV7-2 to TRBJ2-7, with 8 nucleotides matching TRBD2. Unmatched junction bases numbered 4, after V lost 0 bases and J lost 6 bases. The CDR3 is 14 amino acids. Germline values: CDR1 SGHTA, CDR2 FQGNSA. The CDR3 here is CASSLAGTRSEQYF. The CDR3 coding sequence is TGTGCCAGCAGCTTAGCCGGGACTAGAAGCGAGCAGTACTTC. Full variable domain (missing parts from reference TRBV7-2 and TRBJ2-7): GAGVSQSPSNKVTEKGKDVELRCDPISGHTALYWYRQSLGQGLEFLIYFQGNSAPDKSGLPSDRFSAERTGGSVSTLTIQRTQQEDSAVYLCASSLAGTRSEQYFGPGTRLTVT.

The table lists this clonotype with many counts. The CDR3 bases are TGTGCCAGCAGCTTAAAACCGAGCGGGAGTGGCAGTGAGCAGTTCTTC. It is translated as CASSLKPSGSGSEQFF. The genes are TRBV7-2 and TRBJ2-1, with 8 bases that match TRBD2. The V segment lost 2 bases and the J segment 9 bases; nucleotides outside the gene matches: 12. CDR3 length: 16 residues. Germline CDR1 is SGHTA and CDR2 is FQGNSA.

The DNA for the CDR3 is TGTGCCAGCAGCTTCGACCGGCTTCGGGAGCAGTTCTTC. This encodes CASSFDRLREQFF. The J gene is TRBJ2-1, the V gene TRBV7-2; no definite D call. The CDR3 loop spans 13 amino acids. Between the trimmed V and J ends, which lost 3 bases and 10 bases, there was a span of 13 bases. The germline V gene has CDR1 SGHTA and CDR2 FQGNSA.

This clonotype was found a few times. This chain connects TRBV7-9 to TRBJ2-1; D possibly corresponds to TRBD2 (5 bases). The germline V gene encodes CDR1 SEHNR and CDR2 FQNEAQ (reference sequence). V lost 0 bases to trimming and J lost 12 bases, with 6 bases between them. This CDR3 is 11 amino acids long. The chain's CDR3 is CASSLAEAQFF. CDR3 sequence (DNA): TGTGCCAGCAGCTTAGCGGAGGCGCAGTTCTTC.

The chain couples TRBV27 to TRBJ2-1; 11 bases fit TRBD2. V dropped 7 bases and J dropped 9; count of bases not matched to a gene: 8. This CDR3 has 14 amino acids. Germline CDR1 MNHEY, CDR2 SMNVEV (reference sequence). The CDR3 DNA reads as TGTGCCAGCAAAACTAGCGGGAGTTTCGTTGAGCAGTTCTTC. It translates to CASKTSGSFVEQFF.

This clonotype has only a few counts. The V call is TRBV27, the J call TRBJ2-2; no clear D. The CDR3 is 16 residues long. The V end was cut by 3 bases, the J end by 2 bases, with 13 bases between. The V gene's germline CDR1 is MNHEY and CDR2 SMNVEV (reference sequence). CDR3: CASSFGVILNTGELFF. DNA for the CDR3: TGTGCCAGCAGTTTTGGTGTGATTCTAAACACCGGGGAGCTGTTTTTT.

This clonotype appeared a few times. The V call is TRBV5-1, the J call TRBJ1-3; D is unresolved. Between the trimmed V and J ends, which lost 4 bases and 8 bases, there was a span of 16 bases. Germline V gives CDR1 SGHRS, CDR2 YFSETQ. The CDR3 consists of 14 residues. The CDR3 DNA follows: TGCGCCAGCAGCCCCCTCCCCGCCGGACACACCATATATTTT. It codes for CASSPLPAGHTIYF.

This chain joins TRBV20-1 and TRBJ2-1; TRBD2 matches at 13 bases. In germline, CDR1 is DFQATT, CDR2 SNEGSKA (reference sequence). The length of the CDR3 is 13 residues. The CDR3 DNA reads as TGCAGCGAGGGACTAGCGGGATACAATGAGCAGTTCTTC. Translating gives CSEGLAGYNEQFF.

This clonotype was found a few times. The CDR3 loop reads CASSPIFSGVAWAHEQFF. The CDR3 nucleotides read TGTGCCAGCAGCCCAATCTTTAGCGGGGTGGCTTGGGCTCATGAGCAGTTCTTC. The chain joins TRBV14 to TRBJ2-1, with 8 positions matching TRBD2. The CDR3 consists of 18 residues. After removal of 4 bases from V and 8 bases from J, the junction contained 19 bases not matched to a gene. Per germline, CDR1 SGHDN and CDR2 FVKESK.

V usage is TRBV12-3 or TRBV12-4 and J usage is TRBJ2-5; tentative D call: TRBD2 (6 bases). V shed 1 base and J shed 5 bases, with 17 bases lying between them. This CDR3 is built from 16 residues. CDR3 in DNA: TGTGCCAGCAGTTTAGTGGTAGCGGCTTTTAAGGAGACCCAGTACTTC. Translation: CASSLVVAAFKETQYF.

The table lists this clonotype with a few counts. For the CDR3, the DNA is TGTGCCAGCAGTGCCCTAGCGGGAGTGGGCGGGGAGCTGTTTTTT. Translating gives CASSALAGVGGELFF. V is TRBV25-1 and J is TRBJ2-2; 10 bases fit TRBD2. The germline gives CDR1 MGHDK, CDR2 SYGVNS. V dropped 4 bases and J dropped 7; count of bases not matched to a gene: 6. The CDR3 loop spans 15 amino acids.

The chain is built from TRBV5-1 and TRBJ2-2; TRBD2 is a possible D gene (6 bases). V dropped 8 bases and J dropped 6 bases, with 20 bases sitting between them. Germline V CDR1 and CDR2: SGHRS, YFSETQ. The CDR3 has 15 amino acids. The CDR3, as DNA: TGCGCCAGTAACACCGCTAGCGCGACACCCGGGGAGCTGTTTTTT. Protein: CASNTASATPGELFF.

The sample holds a few counts of this clonotype. The chain joins TRBV12-3 or TRBV12-4 to TRBJ2-1; 15 bases fit TRBD2. CDR3 length equals 18 residues. With 7 bases clipped from V and 2 bases from J, the junction kept 9 bases outside the gene matches. CDR3 loop: CASTPYWTSGRAYNEQFF. The DNA for the CDR3 is TGTGCCAGCACCCCGTATTGGACTAGCGGGAGGGCCTACAATGAGCAGTTCTTC.

This clonotype appeared a few times. The chain is built from TRBV7-2 and TRBJ2-1, with D tentatively TRBD2 (6 bases). This CDR3 region has 15 residues. The V end was cut by 5 bases, the J end by 2 bases, with 13 bases between. Germline V gene data show CDR1 as SGHTA and CDR2 as FQGNSA. The CDR3 sequence: CASSQSAGPYNEQFF. Written as DNA, the CDR3 is TGTGCCAGCAGCCAATCCGCGGGACCCTACAATGAGCAGTTCTTC.

The V gene is TRBV7-2, the J gene TRBJ2-1, with 15 bases matching TRBD2. The CDR3 contains 17 residues. V gave up 5 bases and J gave up 7 bases; unmatched junction bases: 9. The V gene's germline CDR1 is SGHTA and CDR2 FQGNSA. CDR3 amino acids: CASSRTSGRASRNEQFF. The DNA for the CDR3 is TGTGCCAGCAGCCGGACTAGCGGGAGGGCCTCAAGAAATGAGCAGTTCTTC.

This clonotype turned up a few times. This chain connects TRBV5-1 to TRBJ2-1, with 9 nucleotides matching TRBD1. After removal of 2 bases from V and 2 bases from J, the junction contained 2 bases not matched to a gene. The CDR3 is 15 residues long. Per germline, CDR1 SGHRS and CDR2 YFSETQ. CDR3 bases: TGCGCCAGCAGCTTCGACAGGGGGGCCTACAATGAGCAGTTCTTC. Its translation is CASSFDRGAYNEQFF.

Remarks on this clonotype: Given a much more abundant clone one base away, this may be a read error. The chain combines TRBV5-1 with TRBJ2-3; 9 bases agree with TRBD1. CDR3 length: 16 amino acids. Germline V lookup: CDR1 SGHRS, CDR2 YFSETQ. CDR3 in amino acids: CAGSLGQGIGTDTQYF. CDR3 in DNA: TGCGCCGGCAGCCTAGGACAGGGGATCGGCACAGATACGCAGTATTTT. Supplemented by reference TRBV5-1 and TRBJ2-3, the full variable domain reads KAGVTQTPRYLIKTRGQQVTLSCSPISGHRSVSWYQQTPGQGLQFLFEYFSETQRNKGNFPGRFSGRQFSNSRSEMNVSTLELGDSALYLCAGSLGQGIGTDTQYFGPGTRLTVL.

A few counts support this clonotype. The chain couples TRBV15 to TRBJ2-7, with TRBD1 matching 9 bases. CDR3 length equals 14 residues. Germline CDR1 is LNHNV and CDR2 is YYDKDF (reference sequence). Trimming cost V 9 bases and J 6 bases; bases outside gene matches: 12. The CDR3 DNA follows: TGTGCCACGAGGCCGGGACAGGGTGTGGGCGAGCAGTACTTC. The encoded protein is CATRPGQGVGEQYF.

This clonotype has more than one count but fewer than ten. V and J are TRBV9 and TRBJ2-1; possible D gene TRBD2, 5 bases. Trimming stripped 4 bases from V and 3 bases from J, with 26 bases between. CDR1 and CDR2 from the germline V gene are SGDLS and YYNGEE. CDR3 length: 19 amino acids. The CDR3 sequence: CASSQASGSLPRGYNEQFF. As DNA, the CDR3 is TGTGCCAGCAGCCAAGCCAGTGGTTCTCTCCCTCGGGGCTACAATGAGCAGTTCTTC.